Below, 22 T cell receptor beta chains from the same sample are listed, as sequenced in a study of technical replicates of blood from several donors. Using immunoSEQ multiplex PCR, the repertoire was profiled, and TCRdb retains in-frame clones only, with some absent. This sample has about 70,000 clones, with 95% to 98% found just once. Sequencing was done on a sample of T cells isolated from PBMCs. The source of these receptors is a human donor in good health.

The chain combines TRBV4-1 with TRBJ2-1, with 9 bases that match TRBD2. The germline gives CDR1 MGHRA, CDR2 YSYEKL. Trimming cost V 4 bases and J 3 bases; bases outside gene matches: 4. This CDR3 is 15 amino acids long. The CDR3 loop is CASSPTSGIYNEQFF. The DNA for the CDR3 is TGCGCCAGCAGCCCGACTAGCGGCATCTACAATGAGCAGTTCTTC.

This chain uses TRBV19 with TRBJ2-7, with a possible D match to TRBD1 (5 bases). Germline V gene lookup returns CDR1 LNHDA and CDR2 SQIVND (reference sequence). The CDR3 sequence is 13 residues long. V shed 5 bases and J shed 0 bases, with 8 bases lying between them. CDR3 region: CASSATDSYEQYF. CDR3 bases: TGTGCCAGTAGTGCGACAGACTCCTACGAGCAGTACTTC.

This clone was found once. The V and J genes are TRBV6-5 and TRBJ1-1, with TRBD1 as a possible D gene (5 bases). Trimming left V 0 bases short and J 6 bases short, with 17 bases between. There are 16 residues in the CDR3. CDR1 is MNHEY, CDR2 SVGAGI, per germline. The CDR3 sequence is CASSYSGGEIISEAFF. Written as DNA, the CDR3 is TGTGCCAGCAGTTACTCGGGGGGGGAGATTATTTCTGAAGCTTTCTTT.

The chain uses TRBV18 and TRBJ2-1; 10 bases match TRBD2. Germline CDR1 and CDR2: KGHSH and LQKENI. V trimming: 2 bases; J trimming: 8 bases; junction bases outside the gene matches: 12. The CDR3 covers 17 residues. CDR3 sequence (DNA): TGTGCCAGCTCACCATGGGCTAGCGGGAGTTCTGGCGATGAGCAGTTCTTC. As protein: CASSPWASGSSGDEQFF.

The J gene is TRBJ1-2, the V gene TRBV7-9; D perhaps matches TRBD1 (5 bases). Trimming stripped 2 bases from V and 8 bases from J, with 9 bases between. CDR1 is SEHNR, CDR2 FQNEAQ, per germline (reference sequence). The CDR3 length is 12 residues. The CDR3: CASSLQGDGYTF. The CDR3, as DNA: TGTGCCAGCAGCTTACAGGGTGACGGCTACACCTTC.

The rearrangement uses TRBV7-9 and TRBJ1-2, with D tentatively TRBD1 (6 bases). The V end lost 5 bases, the J end lost 3 bases, and 22 bases lay between the germline ends. CDR3 length: 17 residues. Germline assignment: CDR1 SEHNR and CDR2 FQNEAQ (reference sequence). The CDR3 nucleotides read TGTGCCAGCAGCCGACACGGCGGACTCGCAGGGGACTATGGCTACACCTTC. It yields the protein CASSRHGGLAGDYGYTF.

The chain employs TRBV6-6 and TRBJ2-7, with D unclear. Looked up from germline, CDR1 is MNHNY and CDR2 is SVGAGI (reference sequence). V dropped 4 bases and J dropped 5 bases, with 12 bases sitting between them. This CDR3 is built from 13 residues. As DNA, the CDR3 is TGTGCCAGCAGTTCCTTTTCCAGCGACGAGCAGTACTTC. Its protein is CASSSFSSDEQYF.

This chain uses TRBV29-1 with TRBJ2-7; TRBD1 agrees at 8 bases. Germline V gene lookup returns CDR1 SQVTM and CDR2 ANQGSEA. The CDR3 extends over 13 amino acids. With V trimmed by 5 bases and J by 2 bases, 5 bases remained unmatched. The CDR3 DNA reads as TGCAGCGTTCAGACAGGGGCGACCTACGAGCAGTACTTC. It yields the protein CSVQTGATYEQYF.

The chain joins TRBV7-6 to TRBJ1-1; D not certain. The CDR3 is 16 residues long. Per germline, CDR1 SGHVS and CDR2 FNYEAQ. V lost 5 bases, J lost 1 base, and 17 bases lay in between. CDR3 loop: CASSPMAQRQNTEAFF. As DNA, the CDR3 is TGTGCCAGCAGCCCAATGGCCCAAAGACAGAACACTGAAGCTTTCTTT.

This clone showed up just once. The rearrangement joins TRBV4-1 to TRBJ2-3; D may be TRBD1 (6 bases). The CDR3 has 16 amino acids. Germline CDR1 reads MGHRA; CDR2 reads YSYEKL. V was pared by 4 bases and J by 1 base, with 15 bases between. CDR3 sequence: CASSPLSGGRTDTQYF. Written as DNA, the CDR3 is TGCGCCAGCAGCCCCCTTTCTGGGGGCCGCACAGATACGCAGTATTTT.

The chain couples TRBV9 to TRBJ2-3, with TRBD2 matching over 12 bases. The CDR3 runs 13 residues. The J segment lost 12 bases and the V segment lost 3 bases, leaving 5 bases of the junction unmatched. The V gene's germline CDR1 is SGDLS and CDR2 YYNGEE. The CDR3 nucleotides read TGTGCCAGCAGCGCGAGACTAGCGGGAGATCAGTATTTT. The encoded protein is CASSARLAGDQYF.

In DNA, the CDR3 is TGTGCCTGGAGTGTACTTCCGTATGGCTACACCTTC. Protein product: CAWSVLPYGYTF. V usage is TRBV30 and J usage is TRBJ1-2; no clear D gene. Trimming stripped 0 bases from V and 5 bases from J, with 7 bases between. In germline, CDR1 is GTSNPN, CDR2 SVGIG (reference sequence). This CDR3 has 12 residues.

The CDR3 protein is CATSRAARGITEAFF. CDR3 DNA: TGTGCCACCAGCAGAGCCGCCAGGGGGATCACTGAAGCTTTCTTT. The rearrangement uses TRBV15 and TRBJ1-1; 7 bases align to TRBD1. Germline CDR1 LNHNV, CDR2 YYDKDF (reference sequence). The CDR3 runs to 15 residues. V was clipped by 1 base and J by 4 bases; unmatched bases: 6.

V is TRBV5-4 and J is TRBJ2-7; D is perhaps TRBD1 (6 bases). The germline gives CDR1 SGHNT, CDR2 YYREEE (reference sequence). The CDR3 covers 17 residues. V was clipped by 4 bases and J by 2 bases, with 22 bases between them. The CDR3 here is CASSKFYNRDKAYEQYF. The CDR3 nucleotides are TGTGCCAGCAGCAAGTTCTACAACCGGGACAAGGCCTACGAGCAGTACTTC.

The chain employs TRBV4-1 and TRBJ2-1; 14 bases are shared with TRBD2. Germline V lookup: CDR1 MGHRA, CDR2 YSYEKL. V lost 0 bases and J lost 7; bases outside the gene matches: 5. CDR3 length equals 17 residues. CDR3 bases: TGCGCCAGCAGCCAAGACATCGGGACTAGCGGGAGAAATGAGCAGTTCTTC. It translates to CASSQDIGTSGRNEQFF.

The CDR3 sequence is CASSVEAGGPHGELFF. As DNA, the CDR3 is TGTGCCAGCAGCGTAGAGGCGGGAGGGCCGCACGGGGAGCTGTTTTTT. The chain links TRBV9 to TRBJ2-2; TRBD2 agrees at 9 bases. This CDR3 contains 16 residues. CDR1 SGDLS and CDR2 YYNGEE come from the germline V gene. The V and J ends lost 0 bases and 7 bases, in that order; junction bases with no gene match: 7. The complete variable domain, with remaining parts taken from reference TRBV9 and TRBJ2-2, reads DSGVTQTPKHLITATGQRVTLRCSPRSGDLSVYWYQQSLDQGLQFLIQYYNGEERAKGNILERFSAQQFPDLHSELNLSSLELGDSALYFCASSVEAGGPHGELFFGEGSRLTVL.

The chain joins TRBV5-1 to TRBJ2-7; the D gene is possibly TRBD2 (6 bases). Germline V gene sequence: CDR1 SGHRS, CDR2 YFSETQ. The ends were cut back, 4 bases at V and 0 bases at J, with 14 bases in the middle. The CDR3 spans 15 residues. CDR3 protein: CASSRGEDSSYEQYF. CDR3 in DNA: TGCGCCAGCAGCCGCGGGGAGGATTCCTCCTACGAGCAGTACTTC. The variable domain in full, completed from reference TRBV5-1 and TRBJ2-7, reads KAGVTQTPRYLIKTRGQQVTLSCSPISGHRSVSWYQQTPGQGLQFLFEYFSETQRNKGNFPGRFSGRQFSNSRSEMNVSTLELGDSALYLCASSRGEDSSYEQYFGPGTRLTVT.

The chain recombines TRBV7-9 with TRBJ2-7; maybe TRBD2 (6 bases). Trimming left V 0 bases short and J 1 base short, with 10 bases between. From germline, CDR1 is SEHNR and CDR2 FQNEAQ (reference sequence). CDR3 size: 15 residues. CDR3 in DNA: TGTGCCAGCAGCTTAGCTAGCGGAACTTCCTACGAGCAGTACTTC. Protein sequence: CASSLASGTSYEQYF.

V is TRBV7-9 and J is TRBJ2-7; 12 bases agree with TRBD1. V shed 3 bases, J shed 4 bases, and the junction held 4 bases outside the gene matches. This CDR3 comprises 15 residues. Germline lookup yields CDR1 SEHNR and CDR2 FQNEAQ (reference sequence). The CDR3 sequence is CASSFRDRGPYEQYF. CDR3 coding DNA: TGTGCCAGCAGCTTCCGGGACAGGGGGCCGTACGAGCAGTACTTC.

About this clone: Mismatch with germline at one junction end may stem from a read error. The chain combines TRBV2 with TRBJ1-1, with TRBD1 identical over 10 bases. Germline V gene data show CDR1 as SNHLY and CDR2 as FYNNEI. This CDR3 is built from 13 residues. For the CDR3, the DNA is TGCGGGGACAGGGGTACTATGAACACTGAAGCTTTCTTT. Translated: CGDRGTMNTEAFF.

The rearrangement joins TRBV29-1 to TRBJ1-2; D is ambiguous. The V end was cut by 4 bases, the J end by 6 bases, with 12 bases between. This CDR3 has 12 amino acids. Germline CDR1 SQVTM, CDR2 ANQGSEA. In DNA, the CDR3 is TGCAGCGTTGTTGTTACAGCTCATGGCTACACCTTC. Encoded protein: CSVVVTAHGYTF.

The gene calls are TRBV28 and TRBJ2-5, with D possibly being TRBD2 (5 bases). Germline lookup yields CDR1 MDHEN and CDR2 SYDVKM. The ends were cut back, 2 bases at V and 5 bases at J, with 15 bases in the middle. CDR3 size: 15 residues. Here the CDR3 DNA reads TGTGCCAGCAGTTTAACTACTAGGGCTCAGGAGACCCAGTACTTC. Translated: CASSLTTRAQETQYF. The full variable domain, rest sourced from reference TRBV28 and TRBJ2-5, is DVKVTQSSRYLVKRTGEKVFLECVQDMDHENMFWYRQDPGLGLRLIYFSYDVKMKEKGDIPEGYSVSREKKERFSLILESASTNQTSMYLCASSLTTRAQETQYFGPGTRLLVL.